This TCR beta chain was identified during a study of T-cell reconstitution after alpha-beta-depleted transplantation in children. Details on this clonotype: No antigen is known for it.

This sample's TCRbeta library carried unique molecular identifier barcodes. MiXCR, run by TCRdb on the PCR reads, gives a single entry per CDR3 protein. Of a few hundred thousand distinct CDR3 sequences in the sample, roughly a quarter were seen once. Study observations and caveats: Fresh T-cell production supplied most of the T-cell counts and diversity seen one year after transplant. There were some patients whose high TCRbeta diversity at day 60 came from surviving recipient T cells and thymic progenitors.

Germline V gene data show CDR1 as MDHEN and CDR2 as SYDVKM. This CDR3 region has 14 residues. Trimming left V 6 bases short and J 2 bases short, with 12 bases between. The sequencing here drew on PBMCs, taken before TCRalphabeta/CD19-depleted stem cell transplant. The chain couples TRBV28 to TRBJ2-3; D may correspond to TRBD1 or TRBD2 (6 bases each). The sequence derives from a boy in the first two years of life with Wiskott-Aldrich syndrome, due to receive a stem cell transplant. Here the CDR3 DNA reads TGTGCCAGCAGGTCCCGGGGGCCCACAGATACGCAGTATTTT. This gives the protein CASRSRGPTDTQYF. Together with reference TRBV28 and TRBJ2-3, the CDR3 gives the full variable domain: DVKVTQSSRYLVKRTGEKVFLECVQDMDHENMFWYRQDPGLGLRLIYFSYDVKMKEKGDIPEGYSVSREKKERFSLILESASTNQTSMYLCASRSRGPTDTQYFGPGTRLTVL.